These 3 T cell receptor beta chains came from one sample sequenced in a study of a mutant IDH1 vaccine in newly diagnosed glioma (dated by TCRdb to about 2021). The library was obtained by the immunoSEQ multiplex PCR assay. The clones in this table, taken by TCRdb from immuneACCESS, are in-frame only. Not every clone is retained; where verified, under half of the shortfall comes from an unresolved V gene, and the cause of the rest is unknown. The sample yields about 30,000 clones; about 85% were counted once. Jointly, the top ten make up under 8.5% of the sample. Which antigens these TCRs recognize remains unknown. This specimen's time point label, per the study, means: week 23, last vaccination. Every vaccine dose consisted of 300 ug of a 20-mer mutant IDH1 peptide in Montanide, administered subcutaneously together with topical imiquimod. The specimen comprised PBMCs, sampled from a glioma patient whose treatment included an IDH1 peptide vaccine. These receptors came from a woman in her late teens or twenties with glioma.

The chain links TRBV6-1 to TRBJ1-1; TRBD1 might be the D (5 bases). Germline CDR1 reads MNHNS; CDR2 reads SASEGT. V dropped 7 bases and J dropped 5 bases, with 20 bases sitting between them. CDR3 length: 15 residues. The CDR3 nucleotides read TGTGCCAGCAACCCAAAGGCAGGGCCAGGGACTGAAGCTTTCTTT. Protein product: CASNPKAGPGTEAFF.

The V call is TRBV7-2, the J call TRBJ1-2, with 11 bases matching TRBD1. This CDR3 spans 17 amino acids. Per the germline V gene, CDR1 is SGHTA and CDR2 is FQGNSA. V shed 3 bases, J shed 7 bases, and the junction held 13 bases outside the gene matches. The CDR3 DNA reads as TGTGCCAGCAGCTTCTTTATGCCGGGACAGGGGGTCCGTGGCTACACCTTC. This sequence encodes CASSFFMPGQGVRGYTF.

The V and J genes are TRBV28 and TRBJ2-7; TRBD1 is a possible D gene (5 bases). The CDR3 is 15 residues long. V lost 4 bases and J 1 base, leaving 14 bases between the germline ends. Germline V lookup: CDR1 MDHEN, CDR2 SYDVKM. CDR3 DNA sequence: TGTGCCAGCAGTTCTTCAGGGTGGGAATCCTACGAGCAGTACTTC. Translated: CASSSSGWESYEQYF.